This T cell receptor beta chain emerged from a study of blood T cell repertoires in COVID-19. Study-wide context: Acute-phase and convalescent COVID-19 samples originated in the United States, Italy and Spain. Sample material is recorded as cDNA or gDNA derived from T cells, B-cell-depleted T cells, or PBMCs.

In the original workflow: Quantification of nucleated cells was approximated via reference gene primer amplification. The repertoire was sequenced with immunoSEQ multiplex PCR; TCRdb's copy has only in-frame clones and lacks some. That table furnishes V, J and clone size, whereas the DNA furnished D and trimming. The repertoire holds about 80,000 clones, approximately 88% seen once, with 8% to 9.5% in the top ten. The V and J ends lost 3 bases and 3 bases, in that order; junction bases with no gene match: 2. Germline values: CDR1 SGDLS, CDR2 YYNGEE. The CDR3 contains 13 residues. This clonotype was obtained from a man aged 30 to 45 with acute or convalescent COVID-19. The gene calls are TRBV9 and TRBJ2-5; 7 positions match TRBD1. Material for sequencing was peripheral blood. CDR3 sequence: CASSAGTEETQYF. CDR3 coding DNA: TGTGCCAGCAGCGCCGGGACAGAAGAGACCCAGTACTTC.